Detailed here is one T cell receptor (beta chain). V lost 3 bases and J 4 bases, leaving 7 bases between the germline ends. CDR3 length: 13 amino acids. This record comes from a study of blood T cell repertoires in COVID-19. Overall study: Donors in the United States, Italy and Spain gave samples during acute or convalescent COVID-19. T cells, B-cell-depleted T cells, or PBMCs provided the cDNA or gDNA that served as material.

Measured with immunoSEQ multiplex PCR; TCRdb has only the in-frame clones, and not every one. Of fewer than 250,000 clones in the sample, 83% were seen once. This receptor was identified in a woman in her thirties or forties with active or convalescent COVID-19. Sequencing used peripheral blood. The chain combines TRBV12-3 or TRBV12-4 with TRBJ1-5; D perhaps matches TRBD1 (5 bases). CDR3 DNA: TGTGCCAGCAGTTTTCGACAGAATCAGCCCCAGCATTTT. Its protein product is CASSFRQNQPQHF.